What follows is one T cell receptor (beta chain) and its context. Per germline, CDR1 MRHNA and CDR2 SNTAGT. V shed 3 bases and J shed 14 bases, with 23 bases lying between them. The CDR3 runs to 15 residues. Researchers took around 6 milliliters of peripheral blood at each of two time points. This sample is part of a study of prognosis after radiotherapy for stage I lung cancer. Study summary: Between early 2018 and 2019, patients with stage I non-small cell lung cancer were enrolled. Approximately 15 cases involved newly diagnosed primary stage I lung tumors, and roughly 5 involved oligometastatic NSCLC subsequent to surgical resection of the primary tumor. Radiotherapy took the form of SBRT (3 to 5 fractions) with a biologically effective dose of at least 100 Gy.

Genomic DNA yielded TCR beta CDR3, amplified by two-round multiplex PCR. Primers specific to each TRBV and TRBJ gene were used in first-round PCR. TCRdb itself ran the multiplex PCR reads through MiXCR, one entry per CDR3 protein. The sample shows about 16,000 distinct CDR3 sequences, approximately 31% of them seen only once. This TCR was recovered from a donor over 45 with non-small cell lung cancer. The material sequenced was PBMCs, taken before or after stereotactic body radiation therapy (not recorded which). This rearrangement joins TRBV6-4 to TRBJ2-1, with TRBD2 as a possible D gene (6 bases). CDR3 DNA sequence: TGTGCCAGCAGTGAGGGGTCGGGAGAGATCAACGAGAAGTTCTTC. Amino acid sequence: CASSEGSGEINEKFF.